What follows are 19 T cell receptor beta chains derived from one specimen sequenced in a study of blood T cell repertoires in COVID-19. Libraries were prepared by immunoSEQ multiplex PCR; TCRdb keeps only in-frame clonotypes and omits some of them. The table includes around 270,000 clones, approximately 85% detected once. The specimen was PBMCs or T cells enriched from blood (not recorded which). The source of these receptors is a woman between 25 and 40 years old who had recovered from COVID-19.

CDR3 sequence (DNA): TGTGCCAGCAGCTCGGGCCCGGGACATTCCTACGAGCAGTACTTC. It encodes CASSSGPGHSYEQYF. The chain joins TRBV5-4 to TRBJ2-7; maybe TRBD1 (6 bases). The CDR3 consists of 15 residues. V was trimmed by 3 bases and J by 1 base, leaving 14 bases between them. Germline CDR1 and CDR2: SGHNT and YYREEE (reference sequence).

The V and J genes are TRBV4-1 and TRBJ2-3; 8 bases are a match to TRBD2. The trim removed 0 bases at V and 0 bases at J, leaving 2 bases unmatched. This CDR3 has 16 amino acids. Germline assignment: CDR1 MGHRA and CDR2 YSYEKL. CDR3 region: CASSQDVAGSTDTQYF. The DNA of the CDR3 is TGCGCCAGCAGCCAAGACGTAGCGGGGAGCACAGATACGCAGTATTTT.

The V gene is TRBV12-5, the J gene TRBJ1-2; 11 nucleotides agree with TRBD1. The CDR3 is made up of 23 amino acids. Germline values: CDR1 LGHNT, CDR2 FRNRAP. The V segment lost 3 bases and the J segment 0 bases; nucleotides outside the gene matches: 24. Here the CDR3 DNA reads TGTGCTAGTGGTTTCGCAATGCTACCCCCCCCTTTGGACAGGGGGCGACCTAACTATGGCTACACCTTC. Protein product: CASGFAMLPPPLDRGRPNYGYTF.

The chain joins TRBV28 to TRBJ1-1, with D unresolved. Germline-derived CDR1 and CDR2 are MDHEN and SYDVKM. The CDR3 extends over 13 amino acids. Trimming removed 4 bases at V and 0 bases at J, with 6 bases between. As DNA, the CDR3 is TGTGCCAGCAGTTCCGTAATGAACACTGAAGCTTTCTTT. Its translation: CASSSVMNTEAFF.

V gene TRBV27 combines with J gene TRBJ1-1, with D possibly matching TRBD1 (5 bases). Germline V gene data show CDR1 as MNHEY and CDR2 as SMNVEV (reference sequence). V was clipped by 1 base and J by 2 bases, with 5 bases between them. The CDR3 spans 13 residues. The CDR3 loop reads CASSLWGNTEAFF. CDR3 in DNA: TGTGCCAGCAGTTTATGGGGCAACACTGAAGCTTTCTTT.

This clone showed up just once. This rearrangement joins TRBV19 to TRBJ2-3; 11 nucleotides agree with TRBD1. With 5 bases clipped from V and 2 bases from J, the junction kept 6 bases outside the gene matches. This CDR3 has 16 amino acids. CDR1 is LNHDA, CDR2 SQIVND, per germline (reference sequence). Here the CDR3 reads CASSPPDRGHTDTQYF. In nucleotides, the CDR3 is TGTGCCAGTAGTCCACCGGACAGGGGGCACACAGATACGCAGTATTTT.

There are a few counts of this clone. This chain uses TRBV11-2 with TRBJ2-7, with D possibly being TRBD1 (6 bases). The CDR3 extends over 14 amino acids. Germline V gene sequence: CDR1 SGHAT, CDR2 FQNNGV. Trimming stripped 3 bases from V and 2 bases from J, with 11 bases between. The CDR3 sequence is CASSLATGTYEQYF. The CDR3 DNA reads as TGTGCCAGCAGCTTGGCGACAGGAACCTACGAGCAGTACTTC.

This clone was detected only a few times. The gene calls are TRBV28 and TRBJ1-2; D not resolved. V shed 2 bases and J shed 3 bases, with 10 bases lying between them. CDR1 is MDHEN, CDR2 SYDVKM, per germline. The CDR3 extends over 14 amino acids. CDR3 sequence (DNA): TGTGCCAGCAGTTTACCGACGGGAGACTATGGCTACACCTTC. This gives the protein CASSLPTGDYGYTF.

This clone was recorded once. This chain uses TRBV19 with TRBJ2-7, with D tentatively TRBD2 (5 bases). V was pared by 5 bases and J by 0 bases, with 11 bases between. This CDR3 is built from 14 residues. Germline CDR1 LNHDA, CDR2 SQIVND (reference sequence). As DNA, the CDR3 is TGTGCCAGTAGTTGGAGTGGAGGCTCCTACGAGCAGTACTTC. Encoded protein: CASSWSGGSYEQYF.

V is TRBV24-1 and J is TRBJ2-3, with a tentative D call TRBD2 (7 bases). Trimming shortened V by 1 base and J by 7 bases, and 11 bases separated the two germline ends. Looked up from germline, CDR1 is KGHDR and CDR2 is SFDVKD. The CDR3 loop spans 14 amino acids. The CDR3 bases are TGTGCCACCAGTGATTTAGGGGGGGCAAATACGCAGTATTTT. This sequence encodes CATSDLGGANTQYF.

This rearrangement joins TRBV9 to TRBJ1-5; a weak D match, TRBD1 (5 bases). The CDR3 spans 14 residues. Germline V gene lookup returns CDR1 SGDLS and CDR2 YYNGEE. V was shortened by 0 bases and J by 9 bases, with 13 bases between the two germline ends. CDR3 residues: CASSVGRDPRPQHF. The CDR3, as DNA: TGTGCCAGCAGCGTAGGGCGGGACCCTAGGCCCCAGCATTTT. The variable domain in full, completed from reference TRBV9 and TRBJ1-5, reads DSGVTQTPKHLITATGQRVTLRCSPRSGDLSVYWYQQSLDQGLQFLIQYYNGEERAKGNILERFSAQQFPDLHSELNLSSLELGDSALYFCASSVGRDPRPQHFGDGTRLSIL.

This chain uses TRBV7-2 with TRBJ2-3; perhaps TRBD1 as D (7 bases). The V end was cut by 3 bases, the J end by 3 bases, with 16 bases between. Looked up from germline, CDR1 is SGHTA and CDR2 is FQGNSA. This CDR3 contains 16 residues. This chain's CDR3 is CASSFGGGPLTDTQYF. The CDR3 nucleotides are TGTGCCAGCAGCTTTGGAGGGGGCCCTTTGACAGATACGCAGTATTTT.

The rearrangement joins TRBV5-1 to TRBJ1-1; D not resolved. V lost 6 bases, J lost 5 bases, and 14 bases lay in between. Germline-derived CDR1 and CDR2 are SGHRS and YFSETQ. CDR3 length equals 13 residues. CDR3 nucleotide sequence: TGCGCCAGCAACCCCGGCGGGTGGACTGAAGCTTTCTTT. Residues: CASNPGGWTEAFF.

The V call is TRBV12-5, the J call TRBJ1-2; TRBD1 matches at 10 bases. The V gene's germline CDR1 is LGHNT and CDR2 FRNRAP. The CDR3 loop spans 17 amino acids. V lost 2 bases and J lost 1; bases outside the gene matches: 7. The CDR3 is CASGLFRTGGFNYGYTF. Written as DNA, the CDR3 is TGTGCTAGTGGTTTGTTCAGGACAGGGGGGTTTAACTATGGCTACACCTTC.

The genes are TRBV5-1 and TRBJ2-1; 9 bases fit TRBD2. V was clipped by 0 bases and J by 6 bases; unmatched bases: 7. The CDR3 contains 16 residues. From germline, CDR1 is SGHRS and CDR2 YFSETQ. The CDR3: CASSLAWAGGRNEQFF. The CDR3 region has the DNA TGCGCCAGCAGCTTGGCCTGGGCGGGAGGGCGCAATGAGCAGTTCTTC.

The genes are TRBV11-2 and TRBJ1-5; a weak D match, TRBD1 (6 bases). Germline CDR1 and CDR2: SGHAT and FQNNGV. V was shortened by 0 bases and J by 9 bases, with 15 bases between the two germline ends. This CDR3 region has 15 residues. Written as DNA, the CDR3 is TGTGCCAGCAGCTTAGATAGGGGGACGCATTGGCCCCAGCATTTT. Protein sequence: CASSLDRGTHWPQHF.

The CDR3 DNA is TGCGCCAGCAGCTTGGCGGACGGGAGTTACAATGAGCAGTTCTTC. Its translation is CASSLADGSYNEQFF. The chain recombines TRBV5-1 with TRBJ2-1, with D perhaps matching TRBD2 (6 bases). CDR3 size: 15 residues. Per the germline V gene, CDR1 is SGHRS and CDR2 is YFSETQ. V lost 0 bases, J lost 4 bases, and 11 bases lay in between. Full variable domain (missing parts from reference TRBV5-1 and TRBJ2-1): KAGVTQTPRYLIKTRGQQVTLSCSPISGHRSVSWYQQTPGQGLQFLFEYFSETQRNKGNFPGRFSGRQFSNSRSEMNVSTLELGDSALYLCASSLADGSYNEQFFGPGTRLTVL.

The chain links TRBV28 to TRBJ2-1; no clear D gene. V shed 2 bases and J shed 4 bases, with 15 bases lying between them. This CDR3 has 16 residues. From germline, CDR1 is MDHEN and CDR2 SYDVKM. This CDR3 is CASSLPSRVGYNEQFF. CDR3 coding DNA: TGTGCCAGCAGTTTACCCTCTAGAGTGGGTTACAATGAGCAGTTCTTC.

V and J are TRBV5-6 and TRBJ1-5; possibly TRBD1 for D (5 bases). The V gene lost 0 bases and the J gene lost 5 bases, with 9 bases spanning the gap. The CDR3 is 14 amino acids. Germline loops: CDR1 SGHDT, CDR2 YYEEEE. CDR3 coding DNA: TGTGCCAGCAGCTTGGGGGGCTCGGATCAGCCCCAGCATTTT. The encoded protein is CASSLGGSDQPQHF.